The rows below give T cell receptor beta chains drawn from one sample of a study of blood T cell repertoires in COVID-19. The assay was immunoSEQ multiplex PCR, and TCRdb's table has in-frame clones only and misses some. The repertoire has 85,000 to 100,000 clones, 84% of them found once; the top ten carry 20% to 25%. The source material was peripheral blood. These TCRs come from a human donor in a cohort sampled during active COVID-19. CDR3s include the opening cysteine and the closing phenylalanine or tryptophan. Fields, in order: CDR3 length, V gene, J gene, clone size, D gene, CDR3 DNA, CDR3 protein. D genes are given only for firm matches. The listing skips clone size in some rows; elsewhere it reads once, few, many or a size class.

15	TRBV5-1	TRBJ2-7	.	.	TGCGCCAGCAGCCGGGGTGAGGCTACTTCCTACGAGCAGTACTTC	CASSRGEATSYEQYF
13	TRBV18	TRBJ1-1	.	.	TGTGCCACCCGACAGGCGACGAACACTGAAGCTTTCTTT	CATRQATNTEAFF
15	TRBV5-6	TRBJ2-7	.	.	TGTGCCAGCAGCTTGGGCAGGGAGGTTTTTCGCGAGCAGTACTTC	CASSLGREVFREQYF
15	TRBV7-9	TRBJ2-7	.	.	TGTGCCAGCAGCTTAGCCCTGGGAGCTTCAGGCGAGCAGTACTTC	CASSLALGASGEQYF
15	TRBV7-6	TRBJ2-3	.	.	TGTGCCAGCAGCTTAGTGCCCCAGGGGACAGATACGCAGTATTTT	CASSLVPQGTDTQYF
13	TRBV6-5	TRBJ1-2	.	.	TGTGCCAGCAGTTACCGACTGAACTATGGCTACACCTTC	CASSYRLNYGYTF
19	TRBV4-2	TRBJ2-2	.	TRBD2	TGTGCCAGCAGCCATATTACTACCTCCGGGACTACTAACACCGGGGAGCTGTTTTTT	CASSHITTSGTTNTGELFF
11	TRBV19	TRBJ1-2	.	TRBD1	TGTGCCAGTAGACGGACAGGGGGCGTCACCTTC	CASRRTGGVTF
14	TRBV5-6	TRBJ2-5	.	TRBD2	TGTGCCAGCGTCCAGCGGGGGGGGAGAGAGACCCAGTACTTC	CASVQRGGRETQYF
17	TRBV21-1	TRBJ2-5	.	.	TGTGCCAGCAGCAACCCCCTCCCAGAGGACAGACAAGAGACCCAGTACTTC	CASSNPLPEDRQETQYF
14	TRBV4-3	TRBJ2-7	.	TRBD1	TGCGCCAGCAGCCAAGCTATTACAGGGGACGAGCAGTACTTC	CASSQAITGDEQYF
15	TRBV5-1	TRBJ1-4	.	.	TGCGCCAGCAGCACCGTGGGGGGGCTTGGTGAAAAACTGTTTTTT	CASSTVGGLGEKLFF
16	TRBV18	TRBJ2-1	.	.	TGTGCCAGCTCGCATACCCGACCGGGCTCCTACAATGAGCAGTTCTTC	CASSHTRPGSYNEQFF
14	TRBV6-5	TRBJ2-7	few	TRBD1	TGTGCCAGCAGTAGGTCGGGACAGGGCTACGAGCAGTACTTC	CASSRSGQGYEQYF
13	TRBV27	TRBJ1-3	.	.	TGTGCCAGCTCTACCTTCTCTGGAAACACCATATATTTT	CASSTFSGNTIYF
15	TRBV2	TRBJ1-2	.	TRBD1	TGTGCCAGCAGTCCTCAAGGACAGGGGAGAAGTGGCTACACCTTC	CASSPQGQGRSGYTF
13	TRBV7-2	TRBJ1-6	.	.	TGTGCCAGCAGCCCCCGGGGTGATTCACCCCTCCACTTT	CASSPRGDSPLHF
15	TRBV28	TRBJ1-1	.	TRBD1	TGTGCCACTAAGGGAGTCGGGACAGCGGACACTGAAGCTTTCTTT	CATKGVGTADTEAFF
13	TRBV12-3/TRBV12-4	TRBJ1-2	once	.	TGTGCCAGCAGGACCGCAGGGTCCTATGGCTACACCTTC	CASRTAGSYGYTF
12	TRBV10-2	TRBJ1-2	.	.	TGCGCCAGCAGTGAGTCACAGGGTCGCTACACCTTC	CASSESQGRYTF
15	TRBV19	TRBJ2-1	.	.	TGTGCCAGTAGTATAGGGGTTAGCGAGTACAATGAGCAGTTCTTC	CASSIGVSEYNEQFF
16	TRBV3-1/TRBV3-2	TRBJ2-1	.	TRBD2	TGTGCCAGCAGCTTGGCGGGAGCCCTTACGGGGAATGAGCAGTTCTTC	CASSLAGALTGNEQFF
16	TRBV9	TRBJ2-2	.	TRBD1	TGTGCCAGCAGCGTGCCGGGACAGGGAAACACCGGGGAGCTGTTTTTT	CASSVPGQGNTGELFF
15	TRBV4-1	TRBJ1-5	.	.	TGCGCCAGCAGCCAAGAATCGCGCTCGGGGCAGCCCCAGCATTTT	CASSQESRSGQPQHF
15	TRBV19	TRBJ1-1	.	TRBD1	TGTGCCAGTAGTATCCAGGGGGCACCGAACACTGAAGCTTTCTTT	CASSIQGAPNTEAFF
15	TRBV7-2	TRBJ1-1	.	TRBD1	TGTGCCAGCAGCACTGGACAGGGTTGGAACACTGAAGCTTTCTTT	CASSTGQGWNTEAFF
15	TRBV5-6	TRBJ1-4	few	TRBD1	TGTGCCAGCAGCGCTAAGACAGGGGCTAATGAAAAACTGTTTTTT	CASSAKTGANEKLFF
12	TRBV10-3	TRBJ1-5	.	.	TGTGCCATCAGTGAGTTAAATCAGCCCCAGCATTTT	CAISELNQPQHF
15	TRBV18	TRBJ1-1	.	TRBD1	TGTGCCAGCTCATGGGGACAGGGGGGGAACACTGAAGCTTTCTTT	CASSWGQGGNTEAFF
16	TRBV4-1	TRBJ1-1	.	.	TGCGCCAGCAGCCAGGTGGGCCAGTCGAGGAACACTGAAGCTTTCTTT	CASSQVGQSRNTEAFF
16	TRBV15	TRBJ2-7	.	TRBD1	TGTGCCACCAGCAGAGACCTCCCGGGACAGGGTTACGAGCAGTACTTC	CATSRDLPGQGYEQYF
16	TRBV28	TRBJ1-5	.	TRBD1	TGTGCCAGCAGTTCCCCGGGGACAGGGGTAGGTCAGCCCCAGCATTTT	CASSSPGTGVGQPQHF
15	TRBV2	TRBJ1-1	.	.	TGTGCCAGCACCTTGACAGGAGCCCGAGGAACTGAAGCTTTCTTT	CASTLTGARGTEAFF
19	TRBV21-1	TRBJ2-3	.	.	TGTGCCAGCAGCAAAGGGACTAGCGACCCAGGGGGTAGCACAGATACGCAGTATTTT	CASSKGTSDPGGSTDTQYF
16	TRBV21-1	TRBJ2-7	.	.	TGTGCCAGCAGCAAATGCGGCTGGACAGCTAAATACGAGCAGTACTTC	CASSKCGWTAKYEQYF
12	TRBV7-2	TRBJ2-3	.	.	TGTGCCAGCTCTCTTGGCACAGATACGCAGTATTTT	CASSLGTDTQYF
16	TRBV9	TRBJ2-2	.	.	TGTGCCAGCAGCCTATCCCGGGACACCTTTACCGGGGAGCTGTTTTTT	CASSLSRDTFTGELFF
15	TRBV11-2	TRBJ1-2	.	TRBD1	TGTGCCAGCAGCTTATCGGGACAGGGGGAGTATGGCTACACCTTC	CASSLSGQGEYGYTF
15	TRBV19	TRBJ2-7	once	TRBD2	TGTGCCAGTTCGGGAAGGACTAGCGGGTCCTACGAGCAGTACTTC	CASSGRTSGSYEQYF
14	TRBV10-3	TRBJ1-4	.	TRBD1	TGTGCCATCAGCACCGGGACAGGGTATGAAAAACTGTTTTTT	CAISTGTGYEKLFF
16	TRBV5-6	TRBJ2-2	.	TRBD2	TGTGCCAGCAGCTTGGTGGGACTAGAGAACACCGGGGAGCTGTTTTTT	CASSLVGLENTGELFF
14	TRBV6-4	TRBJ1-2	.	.	TGTGCCAGCAGCCCCGAAGGGGGGGGCTATGGCTACACCTTC	CASSPEGGGYGYTF
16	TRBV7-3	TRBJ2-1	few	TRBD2	TGTGCCAGCAGCTTAGGGGGGCTAGCGGGACATAATGAGCAGTTCTTC	CASSLGGLAGHNEQFF
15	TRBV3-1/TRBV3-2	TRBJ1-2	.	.	TGTGCCAGCAGCCAAGATCGAGGCAGATTCTATGGCTACACCTTC	CASSQDRGRFYGYTF
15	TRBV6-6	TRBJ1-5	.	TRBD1	TGTGCCAGCAGAAGAGAACAGGGGACCAATCAGCCCCAGCATTTT	CASRREQGTNQPQHF
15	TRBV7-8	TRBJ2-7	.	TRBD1	TGTGCCAGCAGCAGACAGGGAGTGGGCTCCTACGAGCAGTACTTC	CASSRQGVGSYEQYF